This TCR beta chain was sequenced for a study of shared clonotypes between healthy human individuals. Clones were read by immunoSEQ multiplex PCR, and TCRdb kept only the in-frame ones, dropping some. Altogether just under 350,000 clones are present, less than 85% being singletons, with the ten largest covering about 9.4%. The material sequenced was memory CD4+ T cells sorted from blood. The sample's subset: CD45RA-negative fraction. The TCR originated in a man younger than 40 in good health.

The CDR3 bases are TGTGCCAGCAGCCTAACAGGGGGCTGGAATGAAAAACTGTTTTTT. It encodes CASSLTGGWNEKLFF. This rearrangement joins TRBV7-9 to TRBJ1-4, with 9 bases identical to TRBD1. The CDR3 sequence is 15 residues long. Germline V lookup: CDR1 SEHNR, CDR2 FQNEAQ (reference sequence). After removal of 5 bases from V and 5 bases from J, the junction contained 6 bases not matched to a gene.